The rows below give T cell receptor beta chains drawn from one sample of a study of regulatory T cells in long-lasting Graves disease. TCRdb itself ran the multiplex PCR reads through MiXCR, one entry per CDR3 protein. The table has a few hundred thousand distinct CDR3 sequences, just over 20% seen once; the top ten hold roughly 14%. This specimen consisted of peripheral blood mononuclear cells (PBMCs), obtained at new diagnosis, from a patient treated with antithyroid drugs. The receptors stem from a female donor with Graves disease. Each CDR3 is given with its conserved first and last residue. For some rows the clone size is stated as once, few or many, or as a class when expanded; others skip it.

J gene: TRBJ2-2
V gene: TRBV5-5
clone size: many
CDR3 protein: CASSLASTNTGELFF

J gene: TRBJ1-5
V gene: TRBV6-2/TRBV6-3
clone size: many
CDR3 protein: CASSLRDSNSNQPQHF

J gene: TRBJ1-2
V gene: TRBV19
clone size: NA
CDR3 protein: CASTPFGTSTNYGYTF

J gene: TRBJ2-1
V gene: TRBV2
clone size: NA
CDR3 protein: CASSQQGAVNEQFF

J gene: TRBJ1-2
V gene: TRBV3-1
clone size: NA
CDR3 protein: CASSPGTAGGYGYTF

J gene: TRBJ2-3
V gene: TRBV15
clone size: NA
CDR3 protein: CATSTGSTDTQYF

J gene: TRBJ2-1
V gene: TRBV5-1
clone size: NA
CDR3 protein: CASSWDRGNNEQFF

J gene: TRBJ1-1
V gene: TRBV5-1
clone size: many
CDR3 protein: CASSLGPGRHTEAFF

J gene: TRBJ1-5
V gene: TRBV3-1
clone size: many
CDR3 protein: CASSSDLNSNQPQHF

J gene: TRBJ2-3
V gene: TRBV4-2
clone size: many
CDR3 protein: CASSQAERDTQYF

J gene: TRBJ2-7
V gene: TRBV6-1
clone size: many
CDR3 protein: CASRNPRRLKTPYEQYF

J gene: TRBJ1-4
V gene: TRBV19
clone size: NA
CDR3 protein: CASEGQTNEKLFF

J gene: TRBJ1-5
V gene: TRBV25-1
clone size: NA
CDR3 protein: CASSERRGQPQHF

J gene: TRBJ2-2
V gene: TRBV27
clone size: many
CDR3 protein: CASSSGQGLRNTGELFF

J gene: TRBJ2-3
V gene: TRBV6-1
clone size: many
CDR3 protein: CASSTGPRIRDTQYF

J gene: TRBJ1-2
V gene: TRBV14
clone size: once
CDR3 protein: CTSSQGREANYDYTF

J gene: TRBJ2-1
V gene: TRBV24-1
clone size: many
CDR3 protein: CATSGAGGGSSYNEQFF

J gene: TRBJ2-1
V gene: TRBV7-2
clone size: many
CDR3 protein: CASSPSGGPSSYNEQFF

J gene: TRBJ2-7
V gene: TRBV6-1
clone size: NA
CDR3 protein: CASSIDSPRYEQYF

J gene: TRBJ2-3
V gene: TRBV9
clone size: many
CDR3 protein: CASSVEPMDTQYF

J gene: NA
V gene: TRBV18
clone size: many
CDR3 protein: CASSPTGDQQYF

J gene: TRBJ2-7
V gene: TRBV10-3
clone size: many
CDR3 protein: CASTGSSNNEQYF

J gene: TRBJ2-3
V gene: TRBV7-9
clone size: many
CDR3 protein: CASSPVGSRTDTQYF

J gene: TRBJ1-4
V gene: TRBV19
clone size: few
CDR3 protein: CASRGANRQGKLFF

J gene: TRBJ1-5
V gene: TRBV2
clone size: many
CDR3 protein: CASGKSSAGQPQHF

J gene: TRBJ1-1
V gene: TRBV30
clone size: many
CDR3 protein: CAWSGRPGSVLNTEAFF

J gene: TRBJ1-5
V gene: TRBV28
clone size: NA
CDR3 protein: CASSYWAYGDQPQHF